This record concerns one T cell receptor (beta chain) sequence. The CDR3 spans 12 residues. CDR1 and CDR2 (germline): SQVTM, ANQGSEA. With V trimmed by 6 bases and J by 1 base, 3 bases remained unmatched. The data are from a study of blood T cell repertoires in COVID-19. The table came from immunoSEQ multiplex PCR; TCRdb's copy has only in-frame clones and leaves some out. The table has 200,000 to 250,000 clones, about 87% seen once. This sequence originates from a woman in her 30s who had recovered from COVID-19. The chain carries TRBV29-1 and TRBJ2-7; 7 positions match TRBD1. Source material: PBMCs or T cells enriched from blood (not recorded which). Here the CDR3 reads CSVGQDSYEQYF. CDR3 sequence (DNA): TGCAGCGTCGGACAGGATTCCTACGAGCAGTACTTC.